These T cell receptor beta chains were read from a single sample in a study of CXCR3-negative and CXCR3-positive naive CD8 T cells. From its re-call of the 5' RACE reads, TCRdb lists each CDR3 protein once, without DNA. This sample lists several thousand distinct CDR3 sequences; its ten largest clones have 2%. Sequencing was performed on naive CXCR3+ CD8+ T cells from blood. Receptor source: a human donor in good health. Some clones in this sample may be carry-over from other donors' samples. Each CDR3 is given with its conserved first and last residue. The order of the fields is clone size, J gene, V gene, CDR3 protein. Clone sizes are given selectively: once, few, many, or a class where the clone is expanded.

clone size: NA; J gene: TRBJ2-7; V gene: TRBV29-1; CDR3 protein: CSVGVGGPEQYF
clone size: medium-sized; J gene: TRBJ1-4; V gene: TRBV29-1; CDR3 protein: CSVWTPTNEKLFF
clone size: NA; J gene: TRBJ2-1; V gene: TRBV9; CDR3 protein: CASSFNRGEQFF
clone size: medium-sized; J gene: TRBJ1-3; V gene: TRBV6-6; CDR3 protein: CASTPGWEDSGNTIYF
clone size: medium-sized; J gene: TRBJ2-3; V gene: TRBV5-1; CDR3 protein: CASSLGLGASTDTQYF
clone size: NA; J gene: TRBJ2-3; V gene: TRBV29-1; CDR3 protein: CSVEGALRTDTQYF
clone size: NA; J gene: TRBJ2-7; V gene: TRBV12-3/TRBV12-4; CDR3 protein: CASRGRGQSYEQYF
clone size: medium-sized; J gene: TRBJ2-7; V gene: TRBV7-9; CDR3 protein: CASSSSGQPYEQYF
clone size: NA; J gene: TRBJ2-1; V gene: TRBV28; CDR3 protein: CASSPSIIHNEQFF
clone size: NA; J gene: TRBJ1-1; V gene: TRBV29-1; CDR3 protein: CSVGPGPQAFF
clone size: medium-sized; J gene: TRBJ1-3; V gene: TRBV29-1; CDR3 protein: CSGYLGNTIYF
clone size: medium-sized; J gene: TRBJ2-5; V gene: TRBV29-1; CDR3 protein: CSALSRDSEETQYF
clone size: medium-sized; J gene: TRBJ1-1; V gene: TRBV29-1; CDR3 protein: CSVEEDGLWATEAFF
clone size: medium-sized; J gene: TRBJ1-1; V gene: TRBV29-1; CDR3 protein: CSAEGGAIEAFF
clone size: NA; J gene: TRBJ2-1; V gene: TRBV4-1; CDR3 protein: CASSQAKAPSSYNEQFF
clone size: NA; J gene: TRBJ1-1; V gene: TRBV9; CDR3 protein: CASSPGTANTEAFF
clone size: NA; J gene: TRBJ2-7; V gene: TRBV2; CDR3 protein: CASSEGQDSSYEQYF
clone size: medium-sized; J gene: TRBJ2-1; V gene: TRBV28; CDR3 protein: CASSLAPSYNEQFF
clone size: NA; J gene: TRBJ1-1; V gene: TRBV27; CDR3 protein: CASSWQGGGTEAFF
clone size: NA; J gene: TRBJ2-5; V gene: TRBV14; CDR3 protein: CASSQWGRDQETQYF
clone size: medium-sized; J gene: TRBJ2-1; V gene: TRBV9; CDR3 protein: CASRTALWYNEQFF
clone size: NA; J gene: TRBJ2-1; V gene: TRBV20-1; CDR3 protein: CSARDWTSVGNEQFF
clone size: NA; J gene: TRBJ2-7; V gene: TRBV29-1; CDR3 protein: CSVDNGDSYEQYF
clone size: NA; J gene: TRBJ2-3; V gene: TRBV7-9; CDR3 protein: CASSPQRLPDTQYF
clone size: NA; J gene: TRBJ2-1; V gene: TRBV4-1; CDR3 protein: CASSQDKPTWGGNEQFF
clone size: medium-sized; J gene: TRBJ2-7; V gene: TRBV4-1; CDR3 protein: CASSQGGPEQYF
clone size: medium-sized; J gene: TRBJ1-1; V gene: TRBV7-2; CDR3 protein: CASSLAQGGTEAFF
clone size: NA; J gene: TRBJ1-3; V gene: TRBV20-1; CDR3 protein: CSAPEPAGTLGNTIYF
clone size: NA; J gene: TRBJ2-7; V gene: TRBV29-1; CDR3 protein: CSVTPTRGVGSYEQYF
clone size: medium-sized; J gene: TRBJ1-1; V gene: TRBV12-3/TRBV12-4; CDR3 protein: CASSFTGNTEAFF
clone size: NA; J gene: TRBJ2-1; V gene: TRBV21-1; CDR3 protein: CASSKGCVDCGRRYNEQFF
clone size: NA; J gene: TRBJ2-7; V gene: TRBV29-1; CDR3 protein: CSVASTYEQYF
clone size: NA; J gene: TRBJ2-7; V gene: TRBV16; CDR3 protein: CASSQSFNSYEQYF
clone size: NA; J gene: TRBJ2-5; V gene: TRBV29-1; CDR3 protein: CSVETGGETQYF
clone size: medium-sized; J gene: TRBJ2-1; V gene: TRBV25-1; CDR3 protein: CASSGGTGGWYNEQFF
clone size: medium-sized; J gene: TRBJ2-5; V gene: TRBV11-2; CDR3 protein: CASSRTDWGETQYF
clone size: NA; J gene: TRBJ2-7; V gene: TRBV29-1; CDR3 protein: CSVEDLAGDAYEQYF
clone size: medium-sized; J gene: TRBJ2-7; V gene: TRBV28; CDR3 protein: CASSFAGTDSYEQYF
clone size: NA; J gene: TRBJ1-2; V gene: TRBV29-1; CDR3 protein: CSVETGNGYTF
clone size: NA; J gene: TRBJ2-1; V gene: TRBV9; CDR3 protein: CASSPFSGFYNEQFF
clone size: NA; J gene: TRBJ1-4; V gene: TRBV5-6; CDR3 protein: CASSRAQMNEKLFF
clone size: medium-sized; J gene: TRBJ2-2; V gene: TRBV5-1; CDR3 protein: CASSLNTGELFF
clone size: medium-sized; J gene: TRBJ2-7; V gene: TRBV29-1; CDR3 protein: CSVEGTSGTRGVYEQYF
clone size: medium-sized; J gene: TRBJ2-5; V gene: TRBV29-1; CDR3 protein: CSVEGQQETQYF
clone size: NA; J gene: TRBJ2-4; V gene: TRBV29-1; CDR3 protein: CSGSTATKNIQYF
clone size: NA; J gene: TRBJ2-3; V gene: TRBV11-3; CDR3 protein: CASSLASGEGADTQYF
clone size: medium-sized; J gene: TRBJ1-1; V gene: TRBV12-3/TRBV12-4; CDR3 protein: CASSLLQGTEAFF
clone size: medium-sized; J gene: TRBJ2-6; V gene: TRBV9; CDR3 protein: CASSGTSTANVLTF
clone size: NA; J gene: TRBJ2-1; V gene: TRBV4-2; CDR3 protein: CASSQDPGLFVDEQFF
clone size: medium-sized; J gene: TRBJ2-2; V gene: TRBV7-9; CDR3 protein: CASSLSDLTGELFF
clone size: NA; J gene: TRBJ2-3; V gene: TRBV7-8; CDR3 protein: CAGVTGDGTDTQYF
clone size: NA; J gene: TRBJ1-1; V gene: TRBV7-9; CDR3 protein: CASSQGTGEAFF
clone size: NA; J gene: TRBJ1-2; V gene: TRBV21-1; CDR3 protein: CASSPLAWGRTYYGYTF
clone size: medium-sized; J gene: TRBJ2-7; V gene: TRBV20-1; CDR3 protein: CSARAAGVYEQYF